This T cell receptor beta chain stems from a study of OX40 agonist ivuxolimab in advanced cancers. Findings and limits, study-wide: Also present in some nonresponders was a low level of normalized T-cell clonal expansion.

As for this clone: The target antigen is unknown.

Repertoires were generated with immunoSEQ multiplex PCR, while TCRdb's copy carries only in-frame clones and drops some. Of roughly 70,000 clones in the sample, around 90% were seen once. The source is an adult with an advanced solid tumor such as melanoma, head and neck, liver or kidney cancer. The sequenced sample was CD4+ or CD8+ T cells sorted from blood, obtained in a trial of the OX40 agonist ivuxolimab.

CDR3 coding DNA: TGTGCCAGTAGTCCAGGGACCCCGGGTAGTGAAAAACTGTTTTTT. Protein sequence: CASSPGTPGSEKLFF. The rearrangement links TRBV19 to TRBJ1-4, with D perhaps TRBD1 (5 bases). Germline-derived CDR1 and CDR2 are LNHDA and SQIVND (reference sequence). Trimming cost V 5 bases and J 7 bases, with 17 bases left between them. This CDR3 is built from 15 residues. Full variable domain (rest looked up from reference TRBV19 and TRBJ1-4): DGGITQSPKYLFRKEGQNVTLSCEQNLNHDAMYWYRQDPGQGLRLIYYSQIVNDFQKGDIAEGYSVSREKKESFPLTVTSAQKNPTAFYLCASSPGTPGSEKLFFGSGTQLSVL.